This T cell receptor beta chain was found in a study of CD8+ T cells in alopecia areata. As for the study in general: Patients took tofacitinib for 6 to 18 months, followed by 6 drug-free months. Study observations and caveats: Lesional scalp displayed greater clonality than normal scalp, most notably in alopecia totalis/universalis. Both scalp clonality and the expanded CD8+ clones among the top 100 showed a significant decrease with tofacitinib.

The table lists this clone with a few counts. Antigen specificity is unknown. Investigators isolated RNA and reverse transcribed it into cDNA to act as the sequencing template. Generated by immunoSEQ multiplex PCR, the TCRdb table keeps only in-frame clones and is missing some. This table has 150,000 to 200,000 clones, roughly half appearing once. Sample treatment: oral pan-JAK inhibitor, 5-10 mg twice daily. Both peripheral blood and punch biopsies of lesional scalp skin were obtained from patients who had alopecia areata. Here the sequenced sample was CD8+ T cells sorted from blood, taken around week 54, from a patient treated with tofacitinib. The clonotype was recovered from a human donor with alopecia areata.

The CDR3 region is CASSSARSGNTEAFF. The CDR3 DNA reads as TGTGCCAGCAGCTCCGCTAGATCAGGGAACACTGAAGCTTTCTTT. The rearrangement joins TRBV7-6 to TRBJ1-1; D remains ambiguous. The CDR3 length is 15 residues. Germline V gene data show CDR1 as SGHVS and CDR2 as FNYEAQ. The germline V and J ends were trimmed by 4 bases and 1 base, with 13 bases remaining between them.